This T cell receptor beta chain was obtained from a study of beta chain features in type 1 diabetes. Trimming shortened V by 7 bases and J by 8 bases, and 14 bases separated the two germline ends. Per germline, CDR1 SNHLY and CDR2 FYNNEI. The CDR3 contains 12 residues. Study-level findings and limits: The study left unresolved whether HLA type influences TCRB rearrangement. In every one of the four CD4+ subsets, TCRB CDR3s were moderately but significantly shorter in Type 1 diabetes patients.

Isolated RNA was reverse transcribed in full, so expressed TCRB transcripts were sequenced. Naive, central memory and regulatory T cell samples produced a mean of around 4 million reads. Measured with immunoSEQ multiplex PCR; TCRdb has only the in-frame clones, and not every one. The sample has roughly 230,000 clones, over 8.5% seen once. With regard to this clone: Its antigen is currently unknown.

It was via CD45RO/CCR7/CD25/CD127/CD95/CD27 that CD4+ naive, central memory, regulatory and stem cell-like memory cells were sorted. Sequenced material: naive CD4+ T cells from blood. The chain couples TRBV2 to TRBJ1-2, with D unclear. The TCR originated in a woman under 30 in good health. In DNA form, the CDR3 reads TGTGCCAGCACCGAGTCGGGTGGCGGCTACACCTTC. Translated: CASTESGGGYTF.